One T cell receptor (beta chain) is described in this entry. The data belong to a study of blood T cell repertoires in COVID-19. Trimming left V 4 bases short and J 7 bases short, with 15 bases between. This CDR3 has 14 residues. From germline, CDR1 is SGDLS and CDR2 YYNGEE. All enrollees were roughly 18 to 95 years old and from 24 US areas. Recovered status in Cohort 3 required two negative PCRs, clearance, or symptom resolution. Authors' processing steps: The authors estimated nucleated cell counts from reference gene primer amplification. Clones were read by immunoSEQ multiplex PCR, and TCRdb kept only the in-frame ones, dropping some. V and J calls and clone size are given by that table; D and trimming were obtained from the DNA. The sample gives some 430,000 clones, roughly 91% of which show up once; about 0.63% is in the top ten.

This TCR was sampled from a man aged 18 to 35 who had recovered from COVID-19. The material sequenced was PBMCs or T cells enriched from blood (not recorded which). The chain has TRBV9 and TRBJ2-1, with a weak D call TRBD1 (6 bases). The CDR3 spells CASSPRDNLNEQFF. CDR3 nucleotides: TGTGCCAGCAGCCCACGGGACAATCTTAATGAGCAGTTCTTC.